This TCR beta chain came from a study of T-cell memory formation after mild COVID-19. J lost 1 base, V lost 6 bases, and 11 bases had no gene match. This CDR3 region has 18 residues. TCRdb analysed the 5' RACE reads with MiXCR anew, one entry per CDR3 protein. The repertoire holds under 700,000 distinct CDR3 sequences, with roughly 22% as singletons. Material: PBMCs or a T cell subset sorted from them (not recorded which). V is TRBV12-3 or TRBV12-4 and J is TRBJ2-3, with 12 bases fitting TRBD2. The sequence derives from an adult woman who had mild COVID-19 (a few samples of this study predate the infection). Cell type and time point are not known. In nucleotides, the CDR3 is TGTGCCAGCAGCCCCGAACTAGCGGGAGGCGGGGGCACAGATACGCAGTATTTT. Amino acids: CASSPELAGGGGTDTQYF.